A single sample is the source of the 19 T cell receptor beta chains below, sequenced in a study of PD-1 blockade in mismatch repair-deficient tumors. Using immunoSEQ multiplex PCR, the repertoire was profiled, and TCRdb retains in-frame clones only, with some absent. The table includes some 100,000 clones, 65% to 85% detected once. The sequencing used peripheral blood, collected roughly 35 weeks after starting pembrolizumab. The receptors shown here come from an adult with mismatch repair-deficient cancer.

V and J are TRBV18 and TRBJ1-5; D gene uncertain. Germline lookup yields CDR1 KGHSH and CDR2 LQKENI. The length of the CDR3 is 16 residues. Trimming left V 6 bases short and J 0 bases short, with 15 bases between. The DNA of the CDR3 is TGTGCCAGCTCGCAGGCCCCCGTGAATAGCAATCAGCCCCAGCATTTT. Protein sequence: CASSQAPVNSNQPQHF.

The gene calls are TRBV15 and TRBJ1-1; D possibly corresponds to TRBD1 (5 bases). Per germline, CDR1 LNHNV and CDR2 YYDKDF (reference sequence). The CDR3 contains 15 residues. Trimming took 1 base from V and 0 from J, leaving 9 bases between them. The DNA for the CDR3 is TGTGCCACCAGCAGAGGTGGGGGTCTGAACACTGAAGCTTTCTTT. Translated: CATSRGGGLNTEAFF.

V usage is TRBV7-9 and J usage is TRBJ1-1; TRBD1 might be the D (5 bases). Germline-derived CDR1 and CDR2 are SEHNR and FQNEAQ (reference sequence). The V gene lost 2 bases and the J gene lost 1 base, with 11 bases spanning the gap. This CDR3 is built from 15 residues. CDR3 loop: CASSLRSGANTEAFF. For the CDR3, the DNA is TGTGCCAGCAGCTTAAGATCCGGGGCGAACACTGAAGCTTTCTTT.

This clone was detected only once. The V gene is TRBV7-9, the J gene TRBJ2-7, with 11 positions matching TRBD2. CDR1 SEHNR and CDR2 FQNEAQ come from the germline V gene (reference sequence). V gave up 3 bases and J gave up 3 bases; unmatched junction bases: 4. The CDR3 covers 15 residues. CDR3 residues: CASSLGTSGDYEQYF. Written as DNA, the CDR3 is TGTGCCAGCAGCTTGGGGACTAGCGGCGACTACGAGCAGTACTTC.

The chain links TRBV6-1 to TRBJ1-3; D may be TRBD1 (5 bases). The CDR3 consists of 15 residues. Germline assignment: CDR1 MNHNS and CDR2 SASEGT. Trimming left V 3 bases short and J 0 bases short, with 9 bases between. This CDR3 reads CASSDPGRSGNTIYF. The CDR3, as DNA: TGTGCCAGCAGTGACCCAGGGCGCTCTGGAAACACCATATATTTT.

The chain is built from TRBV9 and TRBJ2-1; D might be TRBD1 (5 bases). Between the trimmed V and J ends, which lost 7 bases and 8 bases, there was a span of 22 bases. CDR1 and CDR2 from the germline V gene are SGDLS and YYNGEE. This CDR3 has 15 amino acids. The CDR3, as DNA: TGTGCCAGCTCCCAAGGGGCTTATAGTTTCGATGAGCAGTTCTTC. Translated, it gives CASSQGAYSFDEQFF.

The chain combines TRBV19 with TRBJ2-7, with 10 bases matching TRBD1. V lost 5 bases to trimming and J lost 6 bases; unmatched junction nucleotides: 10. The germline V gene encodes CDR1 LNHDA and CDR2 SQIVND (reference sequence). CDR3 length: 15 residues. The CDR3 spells CASSLETGGNREQYF. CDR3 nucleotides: TGTGCCAGTAGTCTCGAGACAGGGGGCAACCGCGAGCAGTACTTC.

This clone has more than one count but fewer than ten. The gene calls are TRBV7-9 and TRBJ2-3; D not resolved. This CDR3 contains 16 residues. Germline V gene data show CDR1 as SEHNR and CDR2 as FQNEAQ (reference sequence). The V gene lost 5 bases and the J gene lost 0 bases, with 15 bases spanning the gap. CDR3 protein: CASSDIFGASTDTQYF. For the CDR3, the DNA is TGTGCCAGCAGCGACATCTTCGGCGCTAGCACAGATACGCAGTATTTT.

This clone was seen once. DNA of the CDR3: TGTGCCAGTAGAGGGGGGACTATCTACAATGAGCAGTTCTTC. Protein sequence: CASRGGTIYNEQFF. V gene TRBV19 combines with J gene TRBJ2-1; possible D gene TRBD2, 7 bases. V lost 6 bases, J lost 3 bases, and 12 bases lay in between. From germline, CDR1 is LNHDA and CDR2 SQIVND (reference sequence). The CDR3 covers 14 residues.

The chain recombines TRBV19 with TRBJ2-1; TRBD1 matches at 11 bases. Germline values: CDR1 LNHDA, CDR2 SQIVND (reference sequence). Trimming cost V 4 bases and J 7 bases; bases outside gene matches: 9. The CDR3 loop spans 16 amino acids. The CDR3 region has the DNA TGTGCCAGTAGTAAGTCCGGGACAGGGGGATTAAATGAGCAGTTCTTC. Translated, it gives CASSKSGTGGLNEQFF.

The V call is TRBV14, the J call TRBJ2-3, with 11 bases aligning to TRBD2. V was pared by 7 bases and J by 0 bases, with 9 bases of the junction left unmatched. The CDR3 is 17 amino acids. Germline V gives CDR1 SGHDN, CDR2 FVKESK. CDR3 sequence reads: CASTQGLAVSSTDTQYF. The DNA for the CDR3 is TGTGCCAGCACCCAGGGACTAGCGGTTTCTAGCACAGATACGCAGTATTTT.

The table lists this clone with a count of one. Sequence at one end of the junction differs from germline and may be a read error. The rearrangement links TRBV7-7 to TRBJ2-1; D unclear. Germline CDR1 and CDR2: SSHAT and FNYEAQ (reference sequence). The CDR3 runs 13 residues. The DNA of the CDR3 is TGTGCTAGCAGCTTAGAACCCTACAATGAGCAGTTCTTC. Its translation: CASSLEPYNEQFF.

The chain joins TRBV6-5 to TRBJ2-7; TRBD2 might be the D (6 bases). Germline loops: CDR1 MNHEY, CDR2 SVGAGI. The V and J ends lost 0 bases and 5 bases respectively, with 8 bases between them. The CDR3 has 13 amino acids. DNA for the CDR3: TGTGCCAGCAGTTACTCCTCGGGGGACGAGCAGTACTTC. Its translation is CASSYSSGDEQYF.

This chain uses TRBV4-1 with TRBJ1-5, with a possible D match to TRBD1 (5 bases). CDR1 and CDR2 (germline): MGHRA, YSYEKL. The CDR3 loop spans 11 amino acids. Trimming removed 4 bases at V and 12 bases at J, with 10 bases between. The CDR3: CASSRDGRQHF. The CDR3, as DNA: TGCGCCAGCAGCCGGGACGGACGCCAGCATTTT.

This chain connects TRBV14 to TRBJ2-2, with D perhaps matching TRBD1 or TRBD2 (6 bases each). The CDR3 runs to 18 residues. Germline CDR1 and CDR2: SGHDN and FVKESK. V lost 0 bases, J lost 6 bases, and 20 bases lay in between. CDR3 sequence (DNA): TGTGCCAGCAGCCAAGATCGGGTCTTTAGGGGGGCCGCCGGGGAGCTGTTTTTT. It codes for CASSQDRVFRGAAGELFF. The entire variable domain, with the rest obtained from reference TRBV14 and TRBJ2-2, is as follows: EAGVTQFPSHSVIEKGQTVTLRCDPISGHDNLYWYRRVMGKEIKFLLHFVKESKQDESGMPNNRFLAERTGGTYSTLKVQPAELEDSGVYFCASSQDRVFRGAAGELFFGEGSRLTVL.

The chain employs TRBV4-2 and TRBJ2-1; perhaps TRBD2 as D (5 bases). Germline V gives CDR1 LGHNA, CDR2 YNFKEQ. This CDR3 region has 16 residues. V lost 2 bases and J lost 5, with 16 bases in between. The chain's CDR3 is CASSQKAASPNNEQFF. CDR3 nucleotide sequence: TGTGCCAGCAGCCAAAAAGCGGCATCTCCTAACAATGAGCAGTTCTTC.

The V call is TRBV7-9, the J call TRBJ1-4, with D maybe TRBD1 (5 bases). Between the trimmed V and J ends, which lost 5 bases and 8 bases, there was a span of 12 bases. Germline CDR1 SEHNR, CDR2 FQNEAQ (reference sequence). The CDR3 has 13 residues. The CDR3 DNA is TGTGCCAGCAGCGGGCAGGGCTGGGAAAAACTGTTTTTT. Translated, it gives CASSGQGWEKLFF. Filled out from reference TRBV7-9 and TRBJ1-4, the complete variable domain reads DTGVSQNPRHKITKRGQNVTFRCDPISEHNRLYWYRQTLGQGPEFLTYFQNEAQLEKSRLLSDRFSAERPKGSFSTLEIQRTEQGDSAMYLCASSGQGWEKLFFGSGTQLSVL.

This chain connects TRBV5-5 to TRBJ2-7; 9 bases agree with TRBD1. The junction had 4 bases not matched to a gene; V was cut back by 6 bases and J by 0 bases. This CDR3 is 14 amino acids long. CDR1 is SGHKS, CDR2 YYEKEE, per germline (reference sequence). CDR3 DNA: TGTGCCAGCAACCGGGGACAGGGCTCCTACGAGCAGTACTTC. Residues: CASNRGQGSYEQYF.

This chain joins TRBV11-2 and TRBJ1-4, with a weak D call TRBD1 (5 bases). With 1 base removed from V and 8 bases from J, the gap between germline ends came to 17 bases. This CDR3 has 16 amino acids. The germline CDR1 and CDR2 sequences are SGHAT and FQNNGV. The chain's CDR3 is CASSLVWAGNREKLFF. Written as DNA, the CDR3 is TGTGCCAGCAGCTTAGTTTGGGCAGGGAATCGCGAAAAACTGTTTTTT.